Shown below are 24 T cell receptor beta chains from a single sample sequenced in a study of vaccination effects on CD4 cells after COVID-19. Their target antigens are unknown. Before sequencing, viral peptide pools were used by the ViraFEST assay to expand antigen-specific CD4+ T cells. Isolating CD4+ T cells followed 9 to 11 days of culture. Having tested negative for nucleocapsid antibodies, the vaccine recipients showed no prior SARS-CoV-2 infection. Some clones are missing from TCRdb's copy, which holds only in-frame ones; the method was immunoSEQ multiplex PCR. The repertoire holds tens of thousands of clones, with about 69% as singletons. This sample comprised CD4+ T cells from PBMCs cultured with HCoV-OC43 spike peptides, obtained before COVID-19 vaccination. Regarding subset: HCoV-OC43 spike overlapping peptide pool stimulation. The receptor set was obtained from a human donor who received a COVID-19 vaccine.

The chain recombines TRBV10-3 with TRBJ1-5; TRBD1 matches at 7 bases. The CDR3 runs to 17 residues. Germline values: CDR1 ENHRY, CDR2 SYGVKD. V trimming: 4 bases; J trimming: 6 bases; junction bases outside the gene matches: 15. DNA for the CDR3: TGTGCCATCAGTGGCGGGATAGGGACAGTACGAGGTCAGCCCCAGCATTTT. Amino acids: CAISGGIGTVRGQPQHF.

The CDR3 DNA sequence: TGTGCCAGCAGTTATGCCGGGGAGGGCTACACCTTC. Encoded protein: CASSYAGEGYTF. V and J are TRBV6-5 and TRBJ1-2; D unresolved. Trimming removed 3 bases at V and 8 bases at J, with 10 bases between. The CDR3 has 12 residues. Germline CDR1 MNHEY, CDR2 SVGAGI.

This clone was detected only a few times. This chain links TRBV5-1 with TRBJ2-7; D is uncertain. Trimming removed 4 bases at V and 1 base at J, with 18 bases between. Germline-derived CDR1 and CDR2 are SGHRS and YFSETQ. The CDR3 is 16 residues long. In DNA, the CDR3 is TGCGCCAGCAGCCCCGATCACTCCGCACGGTCCTACGAGCAGTACTTC. It translates to CASSPDHSARSYEQYF.

The rearrangement links TRBV5-1 to TRBJ1-2; D gene unclear. Trimming left V 0 bases short and J 0 bases short, with 12 bases between. Germline V gene data show CDR1 as SGHRS and CDR2 as YFSETQ. The CDR3 loop spans 16 amino acids. The CDR3 nucleotides read TGCGCCAGCAGCTTGGACCCTGGCCTAGCTAACTATGGCTACACCTTC. Translating gives CASSLDPGLANYGYTF.

The J gene is TRBJ2-3, the V gene TRBV10-3; D assignment may be TRBD1 or TRBD2 (6 bases each). The CDR3 has 15 residues. Germline V gene sequence: CDR1 ENHRY, CDR2 SYGVKD. V lost 6 bases to trimming and J lost 2 bases, with 15 bases between them. The CDR3 coding sequence is TGTGCCATCAGGGAGGGGGGCGGGTCCACAGATACGCAGTATTTT. It codes for CAIREGGGSTDTQYF.

The V call is TRBV11-3, the J call TRBJ2-3; 8 nucleotides agree with TRBD1. Germline V CDR1 and CDR2: SGHNT, YENEEA. The ends lost 5 bases at V and 2 bases at J; junction bases unmatched: 6. This CDR3 spans 15 amino acids. The CDR3 is CASSRQGQITDTQYF. CDR3 DNA sequence: TGTGCCAGCAGCCGACAGGGGCAGATCACAGATACGCAGTATTTT.

This clone came up a few times. This rearrangement joins TRBV3-1 (or the pseudogene TRBV3-2) to TRBJ1-3; perhaps TRBD1 as D (5 bases). The ends were cut back, 2 bases at V and 2 bases at J, with 19 bases in the middle. The CDR3 sequence is 18 residues long. Germline V gene data show CDR1 as LGHDT and CDR2 as YNNKEL (reference sequence). In nucleotides, the CDR3 is TGTGCCAGCAGCCAACGTCCCTGGATGACAGACGCTGGAAACACCATATATTTT. As protein: CASSQRPWMTDAGNTIYF.

The chain is built from TRBV11-2 and TRBJ1-5; a possible D gene is TRBD1 (6 bases). The germline CDR1 and CDR2 sequences are SGHAT and FQNNGV. This CDR3 has 15 residues. V gave up 0 bases and J gave up 4 bases, with 10 bases separating them. The CDR3 region has the DNA TGTGCCAGCAGCTTAGAACAGGGCAGAAATCAGCCCCAGCATTTT. This translates into CASSLEQGRNQPQHF.

The chain joins TRBV7-9 to TRBJ1-2; the D is unclear. The CDR3 consists of 13 residues. The germline gives CDR1 SEHNR, CDR2 FQNEAQ (reference sequence). Trimming stripped 3 bases from V and 5 bases from J, with 10 bases between. CDR3 amino acids: CASSFSQEYGYTF. CDR3 sequence (DNA): TGTGCCAGCAGCTTTAGTCAGGAGTATGGCTACACCTTC.

The gene calls are TRBV3-1 (or the pseudogene TRBV3-2) and TRBJ2-7; the D is unclear. The CDR3 is 15 residues long. Germline CDR1 is LGHDT and CDR2 is YNNKEL (reference sequence). V was clipped by 4 bases and J by 2 bases, with 15 bases between them. The CDR3 here is CASSPETFKAYEQYF. In DNA, the CDR3 is TGTGCCAGCAGCCCAGAGACCTTCAAGGCCTACGAGCAGTACTTC.

This clone was counted a few times. This rearrangement joins TRBV7-8 to TRBJ1-1, with D possibly matching TRBD1 (6 bases). Trimming left V 1 base short and J 1 base short, with 7 bases between. The CDR3 consists of 14 residues. Germline V gene data show CDR1 as SGHVS and CDR2 as FQNEAQ. The CDR3 sequence: CASSLGTANTEAFF. The CDR3 DNA reads as TGTGCCAGCAGCTTAGGGACAGCGAACACTGAAGCTTTCTTT.

This rearrangement joins TRBV20-1 to TRBJ1-3, with no clear D. The CDR3 loop spans 11 amino acids. Germline CDR1 and CDR2: DFQATT and SNEGSKA (reference sequence). CDR3 residues: CSLKVGNTIYF. The CDR3 DNA is TGCAGCCTTAAAGTCGGAAACACCATATATTTT.

In DNA, the CDR3 is TGTGCTAGTGGGCTCAGGGCAGGGGGTTTCAACACTGAAGCTTTCTTT. This sequence encodes CASGLRAGGFNTEAFF. V is TRBV12-5 and J is TRBJ1-1; 7 bases line up with TRBD1. The J segment lost 2 bases and the V segment lost 6 bases, leaving 12 bases of the junction unmatched. Germline V CDR1 and CDR2: LGHNT, FRNRAP. CDR3 size: 16 residues.

This rearrangement joins TRBV19 to TRBJ2-3, with 7 bases fitting TRBD1. This CDR3 is built from 15 residues. J lost 6 bases, V lost 3 bases, and 9 bases had no gene match. Looked up from germline, CDR1 is LNHDA and CDR2 is SQIVND (reference sequence). The chain's CDR3 is CASSIYQGVSDTQYF. CDR3 bases: TGTGCCAGTAGTATTTACCAGGGGGTATCGGATACGCAGTATTTT.

This chain uses TRBV3-1 (or the pseudogene TRBV3-2) with TRBJ2-2; 12 bases agree with TRBD1. In germline, CDR1 is LGHDT, CDR2 YNNKEL (reference sequence). Trimming at V came to 0 bases and at J to 0 bases, leaving 20 bases not matched to a gene. CDR3 length: 24 amino acids. The CDR3 region is CASSQDAEGGTGGKLWANTGELFF. The CDR3 bases are TGTGCCAGCAGCCAAGATGCGGAGGGCGGGACAGGGGGCAAACTTTGGGCGAACACCGGGGAGCTGTTTTTT.

The chain employs TRBV5-6 and TRBJ1-4, with TRBD1 matching over 9 bases. CDR1 and CDR2 (germline): SGHDT, YYEEEE. This CDR3 is 14 amino acids long. J lost 7 bases, V lost 4 bases, and 5 bases had no gene match. Here the CDR3 DNA reads TGTGCCAGCAGCCTACAGGGGGCCGGTGAAAAACTGTTTTTT. Protein: CASSLQGAGEKLFF.

In this sample, this clone turned up a few times. The chain employs TRBV6-6 and TRBJ2-3; D is perhaps TRBD2 (6 bases). The ends were cut back, 5 bases at V and 9 bases at J, with 9 bases in the middle. The CDR3 has 11 amino acids. CDR1 is MNHNY, CDR2 SVGAGI, per germline (reference sequence). CDR3 sequence: CASSMEGTQYF. The CDR3, as DNA: TGTGCCAGCAGTATGGAGGGAACGCAGTATTTT.

The chain uses TRBV9 and TRBJ1-6, with D perhaps TRBD1 (5 bases). Trimming removed 0 bases from V and 7 bases from J, with 14 bases in between. The CDR3 has 16 residues. The germline V gene encodes CDR1 SGDLS and CDR2 YYNGEE. CDR3: CASSVGQGKENSPLHF. The CDR3 DNA follows: TGTGCCAGCAGCGTAGGGCAGGGAAAAGAAAATTCACCCCTCCACTTT.

This chain links TRBV10-2 with TRBJ2-7; D not resolved. The germline V gene encodes CDR1 WSHSY and CDR2 SAAADI. V was shortened by 2 bases and J by 2 bases, with 10 bases between the two germline ends. The CDR3 runs to 14 residues. The CDR3 DNA reads as TGCGCCAGCAGTGAGCTAGTTAAACCCTACGAGCAGTACTTC. Translating gives CASSELVKPYEQYF.

The genes are TRBV5-4 and TRBJ1-1, with D hard to call. This CDR3 is 17 amino acids long. The V and J ends lost 4 bases and 2 bases respectively, with 21 bases between them. CDR1 is SGHNT, CDR2 YYREEE, per germline (reference sequence). Here the CDR3 reads CASSLNLRAPSNTEAFF. The CDR3, as DNA: TGTGCCAGCAGCCTAAACTTGAGGGCGCCAAGTAACACTGAAGCTTTCTTT.

V usage is TRBV7-2 and J usage is TRBJ2-3; 10 bases are a match to TRBD2. V lost 1 base, J lost 1 base, and 11 bases stayed unmatched. The CDR3 covers 19 residues. CDR1 is SGHTA, CDR2 FQGNSA, per germline. CDR3 sequence: CASSLGVAGGPVRTDTQYF. CDR3 sequence (DNA): TGTGCCAGCAGCTTAGGGGTAGCGGGGGGCCCTGTCCGCACAGATACGCAGTATTTT.

Only a few counts were recorded for this clone. This chain links TRBV19 with TRBJ1-5; 8 bases map to TRBD1. The CDR3 totals 14 residues. The trim removed 7 bases at V and 5 bases at J, leaving 7 bases unmatched. Per the germline V gene, CDR1 is LNHDA and CDR2 is SQIVND (reference sequence). CDR3 coding DNA: TGTGCCAGTACACAGGGGGATGGGTATCAGCCCCAGCATTTT. Amino acid sequence: CASTQGDGYQPQHF.

The gene calls are TRBV4-1 and TRBJ2-2, with TRBD2 identical over 10 bases. Trimming removed 0 bases from V and 4 bases from J; junction bases left unmatched: 8. This CDR3 comprises 18 residues. The germline CDR1 and CDR2 sequences are MGHRA and YSYEKL. Here the CDR3 reads CASSQDSVSGRITGELFF. The DNA for the CDR3 is TGCGCCAGCAGCCAAGATTCAGTTAGCGGGAGGATCACCGGGGAGCTGTTTTTT.

The V gene is TRBV9, the J gene TRBJ1-2; 8 bases are shared with TRBD1. This CDR3 is 15 amino acids long. V lost 4 bases, J lost 2 bases, and 7 bases stayed unmatched. Germline assignment: CDR1 SGDLS and CDR2 YYNGEE. Written as DNA, the CDR3 is TGTGCCAGCAGCAAGGGGACAGGCTTGAACTATGGCTACACCTTC. Translation gives CASSKGTGLNYGYTF.